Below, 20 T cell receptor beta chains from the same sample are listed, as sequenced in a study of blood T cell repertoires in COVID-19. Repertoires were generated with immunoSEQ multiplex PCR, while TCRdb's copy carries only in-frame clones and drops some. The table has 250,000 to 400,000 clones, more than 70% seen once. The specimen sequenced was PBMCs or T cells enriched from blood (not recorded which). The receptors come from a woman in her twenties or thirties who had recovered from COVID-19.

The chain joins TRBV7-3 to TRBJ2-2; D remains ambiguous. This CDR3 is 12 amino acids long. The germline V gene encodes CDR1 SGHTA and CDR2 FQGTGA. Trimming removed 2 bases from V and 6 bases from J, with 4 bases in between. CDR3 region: CASSLEPGELFF. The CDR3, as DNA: TGTGCCAGCAGCTTAGAGCCCGGGGAGCTGTTTTTT.

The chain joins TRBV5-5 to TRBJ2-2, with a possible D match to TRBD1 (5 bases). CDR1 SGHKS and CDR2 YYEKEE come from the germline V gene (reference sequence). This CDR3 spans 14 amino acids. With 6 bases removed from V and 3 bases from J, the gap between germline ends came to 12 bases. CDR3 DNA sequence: TGTGCCAGCAACTCCTTAGGGGACACCGGGGAGCTGTTTTTT. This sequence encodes CASNSLGDTGELFF.

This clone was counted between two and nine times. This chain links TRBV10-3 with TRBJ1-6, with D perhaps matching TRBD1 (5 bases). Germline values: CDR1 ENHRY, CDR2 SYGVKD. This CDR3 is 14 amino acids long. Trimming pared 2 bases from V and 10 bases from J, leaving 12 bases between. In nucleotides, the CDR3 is TGTGCCATCAGTGAGGCAGGGAGGGGATCACCCCTCCACTTT. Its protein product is CAISEAGRGSPLHF.

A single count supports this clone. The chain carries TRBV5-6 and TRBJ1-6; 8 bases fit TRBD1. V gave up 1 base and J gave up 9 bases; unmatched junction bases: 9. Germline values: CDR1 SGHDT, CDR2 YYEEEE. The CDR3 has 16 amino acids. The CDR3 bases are TGTGCCAGCAGCTTGTTTACAGGGGGACGGGGTTCACCCCTCCACTTT. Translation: CASSLFTGGRGSPLHF. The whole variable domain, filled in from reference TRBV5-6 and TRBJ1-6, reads DAGVTQSPTHLIKTRGQQVTLRCSPKSGHDTVSWYQQALGQGPQFIFQYYEEEERQRGNFPDRFSGHQFPNYSSELNVNALLLGDSALYLCASSLFTGGRGSPLHFGNGTRLTVT.

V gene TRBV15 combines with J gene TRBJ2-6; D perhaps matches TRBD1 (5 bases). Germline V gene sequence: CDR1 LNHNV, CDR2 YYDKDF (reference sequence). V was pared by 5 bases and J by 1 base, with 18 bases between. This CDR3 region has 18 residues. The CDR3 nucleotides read TGTGCCACCAGCCCCGCCCACCAGGGTTTATCTGGGGCCAACGTCCTGACTTTC. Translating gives CATSPAHQGLSGANVLTF.

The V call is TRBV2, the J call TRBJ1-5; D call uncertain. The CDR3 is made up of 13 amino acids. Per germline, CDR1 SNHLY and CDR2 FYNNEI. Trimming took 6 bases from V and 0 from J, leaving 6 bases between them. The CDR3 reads CASRLDSNQPQHF. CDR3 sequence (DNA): TGTGCCAGCAGGCTAGATAGCAATCAGCCCCAGCATTTT.

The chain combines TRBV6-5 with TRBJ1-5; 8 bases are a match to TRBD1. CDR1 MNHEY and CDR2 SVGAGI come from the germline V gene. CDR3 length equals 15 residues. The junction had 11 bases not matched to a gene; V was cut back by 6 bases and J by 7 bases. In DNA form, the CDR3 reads TGTGCCAGCAGATATCCCAGGACAGGGAAACAGCCCCAGCATTTT. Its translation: CASRYPRTGKQPQHF.

The CDR3 sequence: CASREGGFSNQPQHF. The CDR3 region has the DNA TGTGCCAGCAGGGAGGGAGGATTTAGCAATCAGCCCCAGCATTTT. The J gene is TRBJ1-5, the V gene TRBV2; D is uncertain. CDR3 length equals 15 residues. Trimming pared 6 bases from V and 0 bases from J, leaving 12 bases between. Germline values: CDR1 SNHLY, CDR2 FYNNEI. The variable domain in full, with the rest retrieved from reference TRBV2 and TRBJ1-5, is EPEVTQTPSHQVTQMGQEVILRCVPISNHLYFYWYRQILGQKVEFLVSFYNNEISEKSEIFDDQFSVERPDGSNFTLKIRSTKLEDSAMYFCASREGGFSNQPQHFGDGTRLSIL.

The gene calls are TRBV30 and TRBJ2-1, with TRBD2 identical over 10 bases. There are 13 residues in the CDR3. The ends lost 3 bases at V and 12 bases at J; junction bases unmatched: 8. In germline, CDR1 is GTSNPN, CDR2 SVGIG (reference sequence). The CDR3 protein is CAWRRLAGIGQFF. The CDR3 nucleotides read TGTGCCTGGAGAAGACTAGCGGGTATCGGGCAGTTCTTC. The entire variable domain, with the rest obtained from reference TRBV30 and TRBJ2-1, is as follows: SQTIHQWPATLVQPVGSPLSLECTVEGTSNPNLYWYRQAAGRGLQLLFYSVGIGQISSEVPQNLSASRPQDRQFILSSKKLLLSDSGFYLCAWRRLAGIGQFFGPGTRLTVL.

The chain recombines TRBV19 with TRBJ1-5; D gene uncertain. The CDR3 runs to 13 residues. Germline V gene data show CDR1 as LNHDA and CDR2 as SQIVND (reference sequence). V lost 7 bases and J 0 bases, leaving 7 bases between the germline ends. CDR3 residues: CASTGLSNQPQHF. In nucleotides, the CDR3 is TGTGCCAGTACAGGTCTTAGCAATCAGCCCCAGCATTTT.

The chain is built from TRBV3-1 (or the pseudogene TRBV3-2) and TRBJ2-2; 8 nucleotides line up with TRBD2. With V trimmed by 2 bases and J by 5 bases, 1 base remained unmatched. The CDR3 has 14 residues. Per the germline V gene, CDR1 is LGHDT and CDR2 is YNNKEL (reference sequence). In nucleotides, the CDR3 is TGTGCCAGCAGCCAACGGGGGGGGACCGGGGAGCTGTTTTTT. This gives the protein CASSQRGGTGELFF.

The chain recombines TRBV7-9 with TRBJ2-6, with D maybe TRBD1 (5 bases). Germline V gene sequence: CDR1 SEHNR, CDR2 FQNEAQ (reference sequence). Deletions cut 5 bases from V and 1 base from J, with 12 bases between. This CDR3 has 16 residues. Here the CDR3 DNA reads TGTGCCAGCAGCCTATCCCAGGGATCTGGGGCCAACGTCCTGACTTTC. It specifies CASSLSQGSGANVLTF.

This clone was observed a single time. Here the CDR3 DNA reads TGTGCCAGCAGTTCCCCGGACAGGGGAGGCGAGCAGTACTTC. It encodes CASSSPDRGGEQYF. This rearrangement joins TRBV6-6 to TRBJ2-7, with 9 bases fitting TRBD1. CDR1 is MNHNY, CDR2 SVGAGI, per germline (reference sequence). CDR3 size: 14 residues. J gave up 6 bases and V 4 bases, and 7 bases lay outside the gene matches.

The CDR3 coding sequence is TGTGCCAGCAGCTTGGGGAGGGAGAGTTTCTCTGGAAACACCATATATTTT. The encoded protein is CASSLGRESFSGNTIYF. The V gene is TRBV7-9, the J gene TRBJ1-3, with D hard to call. The CDR3 consists of 17 residues. Germline loops: CDR1 SEHNR, CDR2 FQNEAQ (reference sequence). Trimming left V 3 bases short and J 0 bases short, with 15 bases between.

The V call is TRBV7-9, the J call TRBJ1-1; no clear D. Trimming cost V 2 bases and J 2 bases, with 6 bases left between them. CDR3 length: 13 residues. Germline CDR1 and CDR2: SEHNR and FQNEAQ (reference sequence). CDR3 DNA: TGTGCCAGCAGCTTAAAACAAAACACTGAAGCTTTCTTT. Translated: CASSLKQNTEAFF.

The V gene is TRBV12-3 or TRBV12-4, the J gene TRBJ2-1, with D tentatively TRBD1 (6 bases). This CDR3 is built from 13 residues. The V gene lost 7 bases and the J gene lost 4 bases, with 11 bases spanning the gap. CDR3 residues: CASTGTTYNEQFF. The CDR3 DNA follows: TGTGCCAGCACCGGGACAACTTACAATGAGCAGTTCTTC.

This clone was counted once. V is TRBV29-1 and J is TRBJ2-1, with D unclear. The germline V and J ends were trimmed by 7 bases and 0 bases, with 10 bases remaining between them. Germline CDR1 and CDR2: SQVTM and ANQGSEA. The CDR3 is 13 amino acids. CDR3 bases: TGCAGCGCCCCACTCTACTCCTACAATGAGCAGTTCTTC. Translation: CSAPLYSYNEQFF.

For the CDR3, the DNA is TGTGCCATCAGTGAGTCGGCCAGTCGGGACGAGCAGTACTTC. Its protein is CAISESASRDEQYF. V and J are TRBV10-3 and TRBJ2-7; D is uncertain. V was pared by 0 bases and J by 5 bases, with 11 bases between. The CDR3 loop spans 14 amino acids. Germline loops: CDR1 ENHRY, CDR2 SYGVKD.

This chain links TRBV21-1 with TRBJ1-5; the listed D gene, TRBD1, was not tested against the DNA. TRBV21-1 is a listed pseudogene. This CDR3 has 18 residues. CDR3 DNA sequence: TGTGCCAGCAGCAAACTACGGCAGGGCCCTCGGGGCAATCAGCCCCAGCATTTT. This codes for CASSKLRQGPRGNQPQHF.

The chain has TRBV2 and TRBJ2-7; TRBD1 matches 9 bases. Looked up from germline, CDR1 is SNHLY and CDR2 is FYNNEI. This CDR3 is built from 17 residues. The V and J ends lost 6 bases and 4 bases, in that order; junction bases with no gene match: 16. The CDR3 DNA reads TGTGCCAGCAGCGCCTCTGCCCGGGACAGGGAGACGTACGAGCAGTACTTC. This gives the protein CASSASARDRETYEQYF.